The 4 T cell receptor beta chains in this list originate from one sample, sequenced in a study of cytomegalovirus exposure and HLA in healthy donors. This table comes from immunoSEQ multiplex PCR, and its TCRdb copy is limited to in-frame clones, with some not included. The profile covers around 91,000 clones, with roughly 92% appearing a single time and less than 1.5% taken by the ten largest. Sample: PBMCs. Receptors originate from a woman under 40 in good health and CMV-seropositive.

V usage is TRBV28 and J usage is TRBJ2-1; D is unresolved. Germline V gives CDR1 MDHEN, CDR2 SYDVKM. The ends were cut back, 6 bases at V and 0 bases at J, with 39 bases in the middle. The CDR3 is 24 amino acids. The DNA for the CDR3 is TGTGCCAGCAGCCTTGACTCTAGGTTCTCTTACACCCTAAGTCTCGATAGCTCCTACAATGAGCAGTTCTTC. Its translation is CASSLDSRFSYTLSLDSSYNEQFF.

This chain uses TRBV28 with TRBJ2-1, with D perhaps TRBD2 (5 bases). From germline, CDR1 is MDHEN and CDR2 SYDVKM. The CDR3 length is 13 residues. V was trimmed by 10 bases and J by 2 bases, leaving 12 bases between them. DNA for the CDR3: TGTGCCACAATCGCCGGGACCTACAATGAGCAGTTCTTC. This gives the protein CATIAGTYNEQFF.

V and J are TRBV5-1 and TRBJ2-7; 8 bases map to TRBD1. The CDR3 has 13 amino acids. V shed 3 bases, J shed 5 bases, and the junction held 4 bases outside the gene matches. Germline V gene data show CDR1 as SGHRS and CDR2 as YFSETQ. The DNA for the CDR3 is TGCGCCAGCAGCTCGGGACAGGTCGACGAGCAGTACTTC. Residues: CASSSGQVDEQYF.

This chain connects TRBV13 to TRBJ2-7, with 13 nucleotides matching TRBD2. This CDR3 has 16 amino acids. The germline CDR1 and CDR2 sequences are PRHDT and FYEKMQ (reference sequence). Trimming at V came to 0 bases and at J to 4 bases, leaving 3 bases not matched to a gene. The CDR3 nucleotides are TGTGCCAGCAGCTTAGGGGGACTAGCGGGAATATACGAGCAGTACTTC. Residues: CASSLGGLAGIYEQYF.